One sample yielded the 28 T cell receptor beta chains listed below, sequenced in a study of cytotoxic CD8 clonotypes in ibrutinib-treated CLL. Sequencing was performed with immunoSEQ multiplex PCR; in TCRdb, only in-frame clones are kept and a portion is missing. Among tens of thousands of clones listed, approximately 51% were seen once. The specimen was PBMCs, collected after 12 months of ibrutinib treatment. Source of these receptors: a human donor with chronic lymphocytic leukemia.

This chain uses TRBV9 with TRBJ2-2; 10 nucleotides align to TRBD2. This CDR3 is built from 17 residues. The germline CDR1 and CDR2 sequences are SGDLS and YYNGEE. V was pared by 0 bases and J by 4 bases, with 6 bases of the junction left unmatched. CDR3 sequence reads: CASSVVPSGSGTGELFF. The CDR3 nucleotides are TGTGCCAGCAGCGTAGTTCCTAGCGGGAGTGGCACCGGGGAGCTGTTTTTT.

The chain employs TRBV4-1 and TRBJ2-3, with TRBD2 identical over 11 bases. The CDR3 has 17 amino acids. V lost 0 bases, J lost 5 bases, and 7 bases stayed unmatched. Germline CDR1 is MGHRA and CDR2 is YSYEKL. Here the CDR3 reads CASSQDTSGRRVDTQYF. The CDR3 DNA reads as TGCGCCAGCAGCCAAGATACTAGCGGGAGAAGGGTAGATACGCAGTATTTT.

This clone was seen once. V and J are TRBV7-2 and TRBJ2-1; D remains ambiguous. Looked up from germline, CDR1 is SGHTA and CDR2 is FQGNSA. The CDR3 is made up of 15 amino acids. Trimming took off 4 bases at V and 8 bases at J, with 18 bases between the two ends. In DNA, the CDR3 is TGTGCCAGCAGCTCGTCGCGGATGACGATGGATGAGCAGTTCTTC. It is translated as CASSSSRMTMDEQFF.

This clone was seen once. V gene TRBV6-6 combines with J gene TRBJ2-7; D uncertain. Germline V gene sequence: CDR1 MNHNY, CDR2 SVGAGI (reference sequence). V was clipped by 2 bases and J by 6 bases, with 8 bases between them. This CDR3 has 12 amino acids. This CDR3 reads CASSYTESEQYF. The CDR3 DNA reads TGTGCCAGCAGTTACACAGAAAGCGAGCAGTACTTC.

The chain employs TRBV5-1 and TRBJ1-1, with TRBD1 matching over 7 bases. The CDR3 length is 15 residues. V lost 3 bases to trimming and J lost 2 bases; unmatched junction nucleotides: 7. Germline V CDR1 and CDR2: SGHRS, YFSETQ. CDR3 in DNA: TGCGCCAGCAGCTGGGCGACAGGGTCTAACACTGAAGCTTTCTTT. Amino acid sequence: CASSWATGSNTEAFF.

In this sample, this clone turned up a few times. This rearrangement joins TRBV18 to TRBJ2-2, with D perhaps assigned TRBD1 or TRBD2 (7 bases each). The CDR3 is 15 amino acids. V lost 5 bases and J 7 bases, leaving 17 bases between the germline ends. In germline, CDR1 is KGHSH, CDR2 LQKENI. CDR3 sequence (DNA): TGTGCCAGCTCATCCGGACTAGGGGGCCGCGGGGAGCTGTTTTTT. It encodes CASSSGLGGRGELFF.

This sequence joins TRBV29-1 and TRBJ2-3, with TRBD2 identical over 10 bases. The CDR3 runs 14 residues. The V gene's germline CDR1 is SQVTM and CDR2 ANQGSEA. V shed 7 bases, J shed 0 bases, and the junction held 4 bases outside the gene matches. CDR3 amino acids: CSGTLAGSTDTQYF. The DNA for the CDR3 is TGCAGCGGGACACTAGCGGGAAGCACAGATACGCAGTATTTT.

J is TRBJ2-5 and V is TRBV5-1; tentatively, D is TRBD1 or TRBD2 (5 bases each). The CDR3 consists of 14 residues. The germline V gene encodes CDR1 SGHRS and CDR2 YFSETQ. Trimming left V 4 bases short and J 5 bases short, with 15 bases between. CDR3 coding DNA: TGCGCCAGCAGCCCTGGGGGTAGTGGGGAGACCCAGTACTTC. The encoded protein is CASSPGGSGETQYF.

The CDR3 reads CASRLQGGGNTIYF. CDR3 DNA sequence: TGCGCCAGCAGACTTCAGGGTGGAGGAAACACCATATATTTT. The chain joins TRBV5-1 to TRBJ1-3; D is perhaps TRBD1 (5 bases). The CDR3 runs to 14 residues. The germline gives CDR1 SGHRS, CDR2 YFSETQ. Trimming took off 5 bases at V and 4 bases at J, with 13 bases between the two ends.

In this sample, this clone turned up once. This chain joins TRBV7-2 and TRBJ1-6; D might be TRBD1 (6 bases). V was cut by 5 bases and J by 3 bases, with 11 bases left in between. CDR1 and CDR2 from the germline V gene are SGHTA and FQGNSA. This CDR3 region has 15 residues. In DNA form, the CDR3 reads TGTGCCAGCAGCACCCCGACAGGCTATAATTCACCCCTCCACTTT. Protein product: CASSTPTGYNSPLHF.

This chain links TRBV5-1 with TRBJ2-7; the match to TRBD1 covers 9 bases. This CDR3 comprises 17 residues. Germline V gene lookup returns CDR1 SGHRS and CDR2 YFSETQ. V was clipped by 0 bases and J by 2 bases; unmatched bases: 9. CDR3 region: CASSLAPAGTGPYEQYF. The CDR3 region has the DNA TGCGCCAGCAGCTTGGCCCCGGCCGGGACAGGGCCCTACGAGCAGTACTTC.

This chain uses TRBV2 with TRBJ2-7, with 7 positions matching TRBD2. Germline V gives CDR1 SNHLY, CDR2 FYNNEI. The CDR3 has 15 residues. Trimming at V came to 5 bases and at J to 6 bases, leaving 13 bases not matched to a gene. The CDR3 protein is CASSYPGGGAVEQYF. For the CDR3, the DNA is TGTGCCAGCAGTTACCCCGGGGGAGGGGCCGTCGAGCAGTACTTC.

A note on this clone: With a much larger clone just one base away, this may be a read error. The CDR3 protein is CASSESRGAAKNIQYF. CDR3 nucleotides: TGCGCCAGCAGTGAGTCGAGAGGGGCAGCCAAAAACATTCAGTACTTC. V is TRBV10-1 and J is TRBJ2-4; tentatively, D is TRBD1 or TRBD2 (5 bases each). Germline V gives CDR1 WNHNN, CDR2 SYGVQD (reference sequence). V lost 0 bases and J 0 bases, leaving 9 bases between the germline ends. This CDR3 is built from 16 residues.

V usage is TRBV18 and J usage is TRBJ2-3; D uncertain. Trimming cost V 8 bases and J 1 base, with 7 bases left between them. Germline V gene lookup returns CDR1 KGHSH and CDR2 LQKENI. This CDR3 region has 12 residues. This chain's CDR3 is CASTAGTDTQYF. The DNA of the CDR3 is TGTGCCAGCACCGCAGGCACAGATACGCAGTATTTT.

The chain is built from TRBV28 and TRBJ1-2, with 7 bases matching TRBD1. The CDR3 is 12 residues long. The V gene's germline CDR1 is MDHEN and CDR2 SYDVKM. V lost 6 bases to trimming and J lost 4 bases; unmatched junction nucleotides: 2. The CDR3 is CASRTGIYGYTF. Written as DNA, the CDR3 is TGTGCCAGCAGGACAGGGATCTATGGCTACACCTTC.

This chain joins TRBV9 and TRBJ1-3, with 10 nucleotides matching TRBD1. In germline, CDR1 is SGDLS, CDR2 YYNGEE. The V and J ends lost 3 bases and 7 bases, in that order; junction bases with no gene match: 7. This CDR3 comprises 15 residues. The CDR3 region has the DNA TGTGCCAGCAGCGCCTCGGGACAGGGGAGGAACACCATATATTTT. Translated, it gives CASSASGQGRNTIYF.

The chain is built from TRBV7-2 and TRBJ2-1; TRBD1 or TRBD2 may be the D gene (5 bases each). CDR3 length equals 12 residues. CDR1 SGHTA and CDR2 FQGNSA come from the germline V gene. The V end was cut by 5 bases, the J end by 16 bases, with 18 bases between. This chain's CDR3 is CASSLDPGPAFF. Written as DNA, the CDR3 is TGTGCCAGCAGCCTCGATCCGGGGCCCGCCTTCTTC.

This chain joins TRBV28 and TRBJ2-7; 14 bases agree with TRBD2. V gave up 5 bases and J gave up 5 bases; unmatched junction bases: 20. The CDR3 runs to 20 residues. CDR1 is MDHEN and CDR2 is SYDVKM in the germline V gene. CDR3 amino acids: CASSATIGTSGSLRGHEQYF. The CDR3 DNA is TGTGCCAGCAGTGCCACTATAGGGACTAGCGGGAGTTTAAGAGGCCACGAGCAGTACTTC. Drawing the rest from reference TRBV28 and TRBJ2-7, the complete variable domain is DVKVTQSSRYLVKRTGEKVFLECVQDMDHENMFWYRQDPGLGLRLIYFSYDVKMKEKGDIPEGYSVSREKKERFSLILESASTNQTSMYLCASSATIGTSGSLRGHEQYFGPGTRLTVT.

CDR3: CASQREPYEQYF. CDR3 bases: TGTGCCAGCCAGAGGGAACCCTACGAGCAGTACTTC. V gene TRBV2 combines with J gene TRBJ2-7; weak D call: TRBD2 (5 bases). V was trimmed by 8 bases and J by 2 bases, leaving 10 bases between them. CDR1 is SNHLY, CDR2 FYNNEI, per germline. CDR3 size: 12 residues.

This clone was detected only a few times. The chain is built from TRBV28 and TRBJ2-7; D unresolved. Looked up from germline, CDR1 is MDHEN and CDR2 is SYDVKM. The CDR3 is 14 residues long. Trimming stripped 3 bases from V and 2 bases from J, with 11 bases between. The CDR3 protein is CASSLPFGTYEQYF. The CDR3 region has the DNA TGTGCCAGCAGTTTGCCCTTTGGGACCTACGAGCAGTACTTC.

CDR3: CASSSSSGTGELFF. The CDR3 DNA is TGTGCCAGCAGCTCCTCTTCGGGCACCGGGGAGCTGTTTTTT. The chain employs TRBV11-2 and TRBJ2-2; D is unclear. V shed 4 bases and J shed 4 bases, with 10 bases lying between them. Germline V lookup: CDR1 SGHAT, CDR2 FQNNGV. This CDR3 is built from 14 residues.

The chain couples TRBV19 to TRBJ2-6; either TRBD1 or TRBD2 may fit D (5 bases each). V was cut by 5 bases and J by 1 base, with 9 bases left in between. CDR3 length: 15 amino acids. Germline lookup yields CDR1 LNHDA and CDR2 SQIVND (reference sequence). This CDR3 reads CASSPRGSGANVLTF. CDR3 DNA sequence: TGTGCCAGTAGTCCGAGGGGTTCTGGGGCCAACGTCCTGACTTTC.

This clone was observed many times. CDR3 coding DNA: TGTGCCAGCAGCCAGAACACTGAAGCTTTCTTT. Amino acids: CASSQNTEAFF. This sequence joins TRBV14 and TRBJ1-1; no firm D call. The CDR3 runs to 11 residues. V lost 3 bases, J lost 1 base, and 0 bases lay in between. Germline V CDR1 and CDR2: SGHDN, FVKESK.

The CDR3 sequence: CASSLGQLNIQYF. The CDR3, as DNA: TGTGCCAGCAGTTTGGGACAGCTAAACATTCAGTACTTC. The rearrangement joins TRBV28 to TRBJ2-4, with TRBD1 matching 7 bases. With 3 bases clipped from V and 6 bases from J, the junction kept 2 bases outside the gene matches. The CDR3 is made up of 13 amino acids. Germline values: CDR1 MDHEN, CDR2 SYDVKM.

This chain joins TRBV5-1 and TRBJ1-6; possible D gene TRBD1, 6 bases. CDR3 length: 17 residues. V lost 5 bases, J lost 2 bases, and 17 bases lay in between. Germline CDR1 reads SGHRS; CDR2 reads YFSETQ. CDR3 sequence: CASRNDGGQAYNSPLHF. The CDR3 region has the DNA TGCGCCAGCAGAAATGACGGGGGGCAGGCCTATAATTCACCCCTCCACTTT.

The V call is TRBV5-1, the J call TRBJ1-2, with a weak D call TRBD1 (6 bases). V lost 1 base, J lost 0 bases, and 10 bases lay in between. The CDR3 sequence is 15 residues long. The germline V gene has CDR1 SGHRS and CDR2 YFSETQ. The CDR3 loop is CASSLNGQTNYGYTF. The CDR3 coding sequence is TGCGCCAGCAGCTTGAACGGACAGACTAACTATGGCTACACCTTC.

The rearrangement uses TRBV10-3 and TRBJ2-1; 11 bases fit TRBD2. Germline CDR1 reads ENHRY; CDR2 reads SYGVKD. J was trimmed by 0 bases and V by 2 bases; bases with no gene match: 3. There are 17 residues in the CDR3. The CDR3 loop is CAISEKTSGISYNEQFF. Here the CDR3 DNA reads TGTGCCATCAGTGAGAAGACTAGCGGGATCTCCTACAATGAGCAGTTCTTC.

The V call is TRBV25-1, the J call TRBJ1-2, with D uncertain. The germline gives CDR1 MGHDK, CDR2 SYGVNS. This CDR3 is 12 amino acids long. V was trimmed by 3 bases and J by 5 bases, leaving 7 bases between them. CDR3 loop: CASSEVGYGYTF. CDR3 nucleotides: TGTGCCAGCAGTGAGGTTGGGTATGGCTACACCTTC.